The rows below give T cell receptor beta chains drawn from one sample of a study of T-cell reconstitution after alpha-beta-depleted transplantation in children. TCRdb re-called the PCR reads through MiXCR, storing one row per CDR3 protein. The sample consists of over 100,000 distinct CDR3 sequences, around a tenth of them appearing once. The sample was PBMCs, taken before TCRalphabeta/CD19-depleted stem cell transplant. The receptors originated from a boy aged 2-9 years with acute lymphoblastic leukemia, due to receive a stem cell transplant. The CDR3 runs from the conserved cysteine through the conserved F or W. D genes are given only for firm matches. Size values are once, few and many counts, or a class for expanded clones, and some rows have none.

d_call	v_call	clone_size	j_call	cdr3_nt	cdr3_aa
.	TRBV7-8	.	TRBJ2-7	TGTGCCAGCAGCTTAATCCCCTCTCCCGACGAGCAGTACTTC	CASSLIPSPDEQYF
.	TRBV6-5	many	TRBJ1-5	TGTGCCAGCAGTTTGGGGCAAATCAATCAGCCCCAGCATTTT	CASSLGQINQPQHF
.	TRBV7-9	few	TRBJ1-4	TGTGCCAGCAGCTGGAGGAGGGGTGAAAAACTGTTTTTT	CASSWRRGEKLFF
TRBD1	TRBV30	.	TRBJ1-1	TGTGCCTGGAGTGTACGGGGCAGGGGGACTGAAGCTTTCTTT	CAWSVRGRGTEAFF
.	TRBV4-1	.	TRBJ2-1	TGCGCCAGCAGCCAAGACTACTTCAACAATGAGCAGTTCTTC	CASSQDYFNNEQFF
TRBD1	TRBV7-9	few	TRBJ2-1	TGTGCCAGCAGCTTTCTGGAATTGACAGGGGCCTACAATGAGCAGTTCTTC	CASSFLELTGAYNEQFF
.	TRBV5-1	few	TRBJ2-7	TGCGCCAGCAGCTTGGACCTAGCTCTGAACGAGCAGTACTTC	CASSLDLALNEQYF
.	TRBV12-3/TRBV12-4	many	TRBJ2-1	TGTGCCAGCACTCCCGGAGCGCCCTACAATGAGCAGTTCTTC	CASTPGAPYNEQFF
TRBD2	TRBV2	.	TRBJ2-3	TGTGCCAGCACCGAAAGAGGGAGCGGGGGGGCCCTCCAGTATTTT	CASTERGSGGALQYF
.	TRBV6-4	few	TRBJ2-3	TGTGCCAGCAGTGACGAACAGGGAGATACGCAGTATTTT	CASSDEQGDTQYF
TRBD2	TRBV25-1	few	TRBJ2-1	TGTGCCAGCAGTGAAGGTTCTAGCGGGACCAACAATGAGCAGTTCTTC	CASSEGSSGTNNEQFF
TRBD2	TRBV7-6	few	TRBJ2-2	TGTGCCAGCAGCTTACGGGCGCGGGAGGGATACGGCGGGGAGCTGTTTTTT	CASSLRAREGYGGELFF
TRBD1	TRBV27	.	TRBJ1-2	TGTGCCAGCAGACCAATGGCAGGGGGGGGTGAGGGCTACACCTTC	CASRPMAGGGEGYTF
.	TRBV12-3/TRBV12-4	many	TRBJ2-7	TGTGCCAGCAGTTTAACGGACGGGAGGCAGTACTTC	CASSLTDGRQYF
.	TRBV20-1	.	TRBJ2-3	TGCAGTGCTAGTCCTAGCGCTCTAGATACGCAGTATTTT	CSASPSALDTQYF
.	TRBV5-1	.	TRBJ1-1	TGCGCCAGTACTCGGAGTGAGACCATGAACACTGAAGCTTTCTTT	CASTRSETMNTEAFF
.	TRBV7-3	once	TRBJ2-5	TGTGCCAGCAGCTCACTAGGGTCGTCTCAAGAGACCCAGTACTTC	CASSSLGSSQETQYF
.	TRBV20-1	.	TRBJ2-3	TGCAGTGCTAGAGATCGTTGGGATCCTAGCACAGATACGCAGTATTTT	CSARDRWDPSTDTQYF
TRBD1	TRBV12-3/TRBV12-4	few	TRBJ1-2	TGTGCCAGCAGCGCCCGACAGGGGAATCCCTATGGCTACACCTTC	CASSARQGNPYGYTF
.	TRBV7-3	many	TRBJ1-5	TGTGCCAGCAGCTTAACGGGGGTACCGGGACACAAATACCCAAAGGCCCCCAATCAGCCCCAGCATTTT	CASSLTGVPGHKYPKAPNQPQHF
.	TRBV2	.	TRBJ1-3	TGTGCCAGCAAGGGCAGTTACTCTGGAAACACCATATATTTT	CASKGSYSGNTIYF
.	TRBV5-1	few	TRBJ1-2	TGCGCCAGCAGATTGGCAGGGGTGAGGATTAACTATGGCTACACCTTC	CASRLAGVRINYGYTF
TRBD1	TRBV6-1	.	TRBJ2-5	TGTGCCAGCAGAGGACAGGGGGCTCGGGAGACCCAGTACTTC	CASRGQGARETQYF
.	TRBV7-2	few	TRBJ2-7	TGTGCCAGCAGCTTAGCGGCTTTTCGGGGGAGCTCCTACGAGCAGTACTTC	CASSLAAFRGSSYEQYF
.	TRBV27	many	TRBJ2-3	TGTGCCAGCAGTTTAGAACAGGGTGGAGATACGCAGTATTTT	CASSLEQGGDTQYF
.	TRBV2	.	TRBJ2-2	TGTGCCAGCAGTGAAGCGGCGGGCGGAACCGGGGAGCTGTTTTTT	CASSEAAGGTGELFF